The clone carrying this TCR beta chain was seen more than once but under ten times. The source of the sample is a study of blood T cell repertoires in COVID-19. The wider study: The samples span acute and convalescent COVID-19 from the United States, Italy and Spain. PBMCs, B-cell-depleted T cells, or T cells provided the cDNA or gDNA that made up the material.

Trimming removed 4 bases from V and 5 bases from J, with 13 bases in between. CDR1 and CDR2 (germline): SGHKS, YYEKEE (reference sequence). The CDR3 covers 13 residues. Participant-given clinical history determined each cohort assignment. Authors' processing steps: Amplification of reference gene primers was used by the study to estimate nucleated cell counts. Using immunoSEQ multiplex PCR, the repertoire was profiled, and TCRdb retains in-frame clones only, with some absent. That table furnishes V, J and clone size, whereas the DNA furnished D and trimming. The table includes a few hundred thousand clones, approximately 90% detected once.

Sequenced material: PBMCs or T cells enriched from blood (not recorded which). This receptor was taken from a woman aged 18-30 years who had recovered from COVID-19. V gene TRBV5-5 combines with J gene TRBJ2-7; a weak D match, TRBD2 (6 bases). This chain's CDR3 is CASSPTGLDEQYF. Here the CDR3 DNA reads TGTGCCAGCAGCCCTACGGGACTGGACGAGCAGTACTTC.